The clone carrying this TCR beta chain turned up a few times. Its target is unknown. TCRdb re-called the RT-PCR reads through MiXCR, storing one row per CDR3 protein. The sample has roughly 650,000 distinct CDR3 sequences, around a sixth seen once. The data stem from a study of response to subunit inactivated influenza vaccine. General observations from the study: It was suggested by the authors that few new T cells are recruited by each seasonal influenza vaccination.

The sequencing here drew on PBMCs from blood, taken about 12 days after vaccination. This clonotype was sampled from a man aged 45-60 years who received an inactivated influenza vaccine.

CDR3 sequence reads: CSVESWREGTDTQYF. CDR3 DNA: TGCAGCGTTGAGAGTTGGCGGGAGGGCACAGATACGCAGTATTTT. The chain couples TRBV29-1 to TRBJ2-3; TRBD2 aligns across 8 bases. The ends lost 3 bases at V and 1 base at J; junction bases unmatched: 6. CDR1 is SQVTM and CDR2 is ANQGSEA in the germline V gene. The CDR3 is 15 residues long.